This T cell receptor beta chain was identified in a study of cytomegalovirus exposure and HLA in healthy donors. Study-wide background: Earlier findings included some 120 million unique TCR beta sequences obtained from about 180 million T cells.

PCR employed 60 Vbeta and 13 Jbeta primers. TCRdb's table, derived via immunoSEQ multiplex PCR, lists solely in-frame clones and lacks some. The sample holds roughly 120,000 clones, roughly three fifths seen once. Study observations and caveats: By HLA locus, TCR association rates varied in a later analysis, with DRB1 showing the most and HLA-C the fewest.

CDR3 length: 14 residues. The V and J ends lost 10 bases and 7 bases, in that order; junction bases with no gene match: 14. CDR1 and CDR2 from the germline V gene are MDHEN and SYDVKM. Concerning this clone itself: What it recognizes is unknown.

This chain links TRBV28 with TRBJ1-2; 8 bases agree with TRBD1. This TCR was recovered from a woman aged 40-49 years in good health and CMV-seropositive. The source material was PBMCs. CDR3 bases: TGTGCCATCGTAGACCGCGGACAGGGACCTGGCTACACCTTC. Protein sequence: CAIVDRGQGPGYTF.